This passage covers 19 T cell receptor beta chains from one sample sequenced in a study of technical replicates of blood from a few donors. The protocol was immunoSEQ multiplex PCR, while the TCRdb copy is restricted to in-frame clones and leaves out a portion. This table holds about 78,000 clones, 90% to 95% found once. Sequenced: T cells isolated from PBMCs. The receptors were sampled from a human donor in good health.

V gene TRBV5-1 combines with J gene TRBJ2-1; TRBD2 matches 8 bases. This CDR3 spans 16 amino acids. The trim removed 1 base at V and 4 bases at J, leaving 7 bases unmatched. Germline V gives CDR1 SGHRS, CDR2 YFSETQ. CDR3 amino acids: CASSLQERELYNEQFF. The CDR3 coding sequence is TGCGCCAGCAGCTTGCAGGAGCGGGAGCTTTACAATGAGCAGTTCTTC.

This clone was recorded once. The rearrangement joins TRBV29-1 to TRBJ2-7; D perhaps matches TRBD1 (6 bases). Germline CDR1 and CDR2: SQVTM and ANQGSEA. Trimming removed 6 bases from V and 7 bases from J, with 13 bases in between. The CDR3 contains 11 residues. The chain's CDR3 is CSVTTGREQYF. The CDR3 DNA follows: TGCAGCGTCACCACAGGGAGAGAGCAGTACTTC.

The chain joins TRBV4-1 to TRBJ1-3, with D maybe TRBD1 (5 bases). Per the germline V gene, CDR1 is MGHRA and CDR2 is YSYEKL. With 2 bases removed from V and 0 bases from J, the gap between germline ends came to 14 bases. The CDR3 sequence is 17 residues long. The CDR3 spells CASSQWAGLNSGNTIYF. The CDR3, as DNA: TGCGCCAGCAGCCAATGGGCAGGGCTGAACTCTGGAAACACCATATATTTT.

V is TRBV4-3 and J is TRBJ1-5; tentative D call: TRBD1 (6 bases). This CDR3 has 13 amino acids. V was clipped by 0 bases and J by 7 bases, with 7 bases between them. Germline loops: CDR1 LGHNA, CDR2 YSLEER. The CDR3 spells CASSQDRGQPQHF. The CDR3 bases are TGCGCCAGCAGCCAAGATAGGGGGCAGCCCCAGCATTTT.

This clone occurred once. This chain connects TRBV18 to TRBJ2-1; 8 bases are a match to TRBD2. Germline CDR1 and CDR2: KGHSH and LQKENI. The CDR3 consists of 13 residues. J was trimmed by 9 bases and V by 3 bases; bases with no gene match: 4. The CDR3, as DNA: TGTGCCAGCTCACCCGGGACTAGTGGTGAGCAGTTCTTC. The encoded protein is CASSPGTSGEQFF.

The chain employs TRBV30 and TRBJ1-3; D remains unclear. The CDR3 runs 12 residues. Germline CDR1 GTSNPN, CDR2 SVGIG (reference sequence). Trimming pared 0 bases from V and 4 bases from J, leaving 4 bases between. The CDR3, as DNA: TGTGCCTGGAGTGTACAGGGAAACACCATATATTTT. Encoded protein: CAWSVQGNTIYF.

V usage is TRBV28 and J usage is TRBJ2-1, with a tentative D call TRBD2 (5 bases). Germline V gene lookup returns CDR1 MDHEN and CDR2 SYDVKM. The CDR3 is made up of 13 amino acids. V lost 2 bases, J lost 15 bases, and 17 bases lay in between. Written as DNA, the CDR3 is TGTGCCAGCAGTTTACCCCTCAGAAATCTAGCGTTCTTC. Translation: CASSLPLRNLAFF.

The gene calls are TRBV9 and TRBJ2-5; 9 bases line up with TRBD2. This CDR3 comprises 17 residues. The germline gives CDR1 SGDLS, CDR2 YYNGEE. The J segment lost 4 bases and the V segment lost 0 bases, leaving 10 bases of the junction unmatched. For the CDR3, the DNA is TGTGCCAGCAGCGTAGGCGCTAGCGGGACTTCGGGAGAGACCCAGTACTTC. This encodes CASSVGASGTSGETQYF. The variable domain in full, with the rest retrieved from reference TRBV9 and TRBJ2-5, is DSGVTQTPKHLITATGQRVTLRCSPRSGDLSVYWYQQSLDQGLQFLIQYYNGEERAKGNILERFSAQQFPDLHSELNLSSLELGDSALYFCASSVGASGTSGETQYFGPGTRLLVL.

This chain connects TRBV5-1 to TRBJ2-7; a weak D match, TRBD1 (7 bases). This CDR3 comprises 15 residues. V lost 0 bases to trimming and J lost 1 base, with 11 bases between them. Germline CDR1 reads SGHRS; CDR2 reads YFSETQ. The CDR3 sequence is CASSLVAGGSYEQYF. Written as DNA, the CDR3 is TGCGCCAGCAGCTTGGTGGCAGGGGGGTCCTACGAGCAGTACTTC.

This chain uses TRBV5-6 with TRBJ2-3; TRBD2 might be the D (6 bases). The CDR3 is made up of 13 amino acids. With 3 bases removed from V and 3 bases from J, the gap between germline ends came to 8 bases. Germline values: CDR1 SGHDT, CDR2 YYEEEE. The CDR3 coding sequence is TGTGCCAGCAGCTGGAGGGGAACAGATACGCAGTATTTT. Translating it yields CASSWRGTDTQYF. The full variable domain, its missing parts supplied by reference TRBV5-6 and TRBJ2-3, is DAGVTQSPTHLIKTRGQQVTLRCSPKSGHDTVSWYQQALGQGPQFIFQYYEEEERQRGNFPDRFSGHQFPNYSSELNVNALLLGDSALYLCASSWRGTDTQYFGPGTRLTVL.

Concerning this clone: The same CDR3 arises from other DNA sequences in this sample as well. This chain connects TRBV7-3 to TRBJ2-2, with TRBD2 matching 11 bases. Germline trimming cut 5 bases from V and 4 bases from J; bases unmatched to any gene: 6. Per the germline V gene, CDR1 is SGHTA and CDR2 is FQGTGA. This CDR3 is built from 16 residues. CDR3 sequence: CASSPLAGGGTGELFF. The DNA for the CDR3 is TGTGCCAGCAGCCCTTTAGCGGGAGGGGGCACCGGGGAGCTGTTTTTT.

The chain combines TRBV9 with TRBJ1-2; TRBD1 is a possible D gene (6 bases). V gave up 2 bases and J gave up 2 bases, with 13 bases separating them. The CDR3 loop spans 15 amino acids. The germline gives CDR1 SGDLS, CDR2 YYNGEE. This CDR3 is CASSVQGRGNYGYTF. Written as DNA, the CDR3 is TGTGCCAGCAGCGTTCAGGGCAGGGGAAACTATGGCTACACCTTC.

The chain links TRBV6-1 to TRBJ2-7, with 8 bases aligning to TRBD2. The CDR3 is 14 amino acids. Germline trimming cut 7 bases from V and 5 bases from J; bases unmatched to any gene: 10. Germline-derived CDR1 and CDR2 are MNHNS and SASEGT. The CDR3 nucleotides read TGTGCCAGCACCTTGGGACTAGTTATCCACGAGCAGTACTTC. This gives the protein CASTLGLVIHEQYF.

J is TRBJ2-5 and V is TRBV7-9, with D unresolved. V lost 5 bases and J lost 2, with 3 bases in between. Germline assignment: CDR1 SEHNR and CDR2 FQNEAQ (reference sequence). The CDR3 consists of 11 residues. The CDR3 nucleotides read TGTGCCAGCAGCCCTCAAGAGACCCAGTACTTC. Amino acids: CASSPQETQYF.

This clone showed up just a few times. DNA of the CDR3: TGTGCCAGTAGTCGTACGACAGAAACCAACACTGAAGCTTTCTTT. Translating gives CASSRTTETNTEAFF. The V and J genes are TRBV19 and TRBJ1-1; TRBD1 might be the D (5 bases). Per germline, CDR1 LNHDA and CDR2 SQIVND (reference sequence). Deletions cut 5 bases from V and 2 bases from J, with 15 bases between. This CDR3 contains 15 residues.

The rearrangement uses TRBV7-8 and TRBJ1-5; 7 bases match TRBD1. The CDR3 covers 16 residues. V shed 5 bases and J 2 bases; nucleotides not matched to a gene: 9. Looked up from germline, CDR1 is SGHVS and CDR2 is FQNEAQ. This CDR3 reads CASSPWTGEGNQPQHF. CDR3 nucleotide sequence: TGTGCCAGCAGCCCCTGGACAGGAGAGGGCAATCAGCCCCAGCATTTT. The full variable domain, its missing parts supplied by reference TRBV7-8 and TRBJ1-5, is GAGVSQSPRYKVAKRGQDVALRCDPISGHVSLFWYQQALGQGPEFLTYFQNEAQLDKSGLPSDRFFAERPEGSVSTLKIQRTQQEDSAVYLCASSPWTGEGNQPQHFGDGTRLSIL.

CDR3 nucleotide sequence: TGTGCCAGCAGCTCGGGACTAGCGGGAGATCGCGAGCAGTACTTC. Amino acid sequence: CASSSGLAGDREQYF. J is TRBJ2-7 and V is TRBV7-9; 14 bases map to TRBD2. The CDR3 covers 15 residues. Unmatched junction bases numbered 5, after V lost 4 bases and J lost 6 bases. CDR1 and CDR2 from the germline V gene are SEHNR and FQNEAQ (reference sequence).

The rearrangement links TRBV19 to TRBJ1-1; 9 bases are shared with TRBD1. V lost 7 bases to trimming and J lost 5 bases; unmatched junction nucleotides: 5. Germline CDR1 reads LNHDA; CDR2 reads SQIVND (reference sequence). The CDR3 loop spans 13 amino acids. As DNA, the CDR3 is TGTGCCAGTAAAGGACAGGGGCCTACTGAAGCTTTCTTT. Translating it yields CASKGQGPTEAFF. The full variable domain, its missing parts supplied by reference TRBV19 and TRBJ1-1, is DGGITQSPKYLFRKEGQNVTLSCEQNLNHDAMYWYRQDPGQGLRLIYYSQIVNDFQKGDIAEGYSVSREKKESFPLTVTSAQKNPTAFYLCASKGQGPTEAFFGQGTRLTVV.

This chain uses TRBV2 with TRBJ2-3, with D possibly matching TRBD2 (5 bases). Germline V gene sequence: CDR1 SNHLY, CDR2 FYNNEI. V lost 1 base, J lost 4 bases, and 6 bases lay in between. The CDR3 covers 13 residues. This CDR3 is CASSEGGADTQYF. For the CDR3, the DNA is TGTGCCAGCAGTGAAGGGGGAGCAGATACGCAGTATTTT.